These 28 T cell receptor beta chains were sequenced from one sample in a study of control samples from healthy donors and cancer patients. Generated by immunoSEQ multiplex PCR, the TCRdb table keeps only in-frame clones and is missing some. Of hundreds of thousands of clones listed, approximately 90% are singletons. The sample comprised PBMCs. The receptors originated from a man aged 40-49 years with head and neck cancer.

The J gene is TRBJ1-5, the V gene TRBV6-4; perhaps TRBD1 as D (6 bases). The germline CDR1 and CDR2 sequences are MRHNA and SNTAGT. Trimming shortened V by 4 bases and J by 1 base, and 8 bases separated the two germline ends. The CDR3 has 14 amino acids. CDR3 in amino acids: CASSVDSSNQPQHF. In DNA, the CDR3 is TGTGCCAGCAGTGTGGACAGCAGCAATCAGCCCCAGCATTTT.

The CDR3 sequence: CASSQYAKVNEQYF. The CDR3 coding sequence is TGTGCCAGCAGCCAATATGCAAAGGTGAACGAGCAGTACTTC. The V and J genes are TRBV3-1 (or the pseudogene TRBV3-2) and TRBJ2-7; D not certain. There are 14 residues in the CDR3. V gave up 2 bases and J gave up 5 bases, with 13 bases separating them. Germline V gene lookup returns CDR1 LGHDT and CDR2 YNNKEL (reference sequence).

V gene TRBV5-1 combines with J gene TRBJ2-2; 7 bases agree with TRBD1. The germline gives CDR1 SGHRS, CDR2 YFSETQ. This CDR3 has 16 residues. The V segment lost 0 bases and the J segment 4 bases; nucleotides outside the gene matches: 6. In DNA form, the CDR3 reads TGCGCCAGCAGCTTGGAAAGGGGGCTTGGCACCGGGGAGCTGTTTTTT. Encoded protein: CASSLERGLGTGELFF.

The rearrangement joins TRBV12-3 or TRBV12-4 to TRBJ1-5; D may be TRBD1 (6 bases). The ends were cut back, 5 bases at V and 6 bases at J, with 11 bases in the middle. This CDR3 has 13 amino acids. CDR3 nucleotide sequence: TGTGCCAGCAGTCCAGGGGCCCTTCAGCCCCAGCATTTT. Translated, it gives CASSPGALQPQHF.

This clone was recorded only once. V usage is TRBV28 and J usage is TRBJ1-1, with 8 bases that match TRBD1. The germline V gene encodes CDR1 MDHEN and CDR2 SYDVKM. The V and J ends lost 3 bases and 10 bases, in that order; junction bases with no gene match: 4. The CDR3 is made up of 12 amino acids. CDR3 protein: CASSLTGVGAFF. CDR3 bases: TGTGCCAGCAGTTTGACAGGGGTTGGAGCTTTCTTT.

This clone was picked up one time. The rearrangement links TRBV5-5 to TRBJ1-2, with D unclear. The CDR3 consists of 15 residues. The V end was cut by 0 bases, the J end by 4 bases, with 13 bases between. The V gene's germline CDR1 is SGHKS and CDR2 YYEKEE (reference sequence). CDR3 in amino acids: CASSLAHGQSYGYTF. The CDR3 DNA reads as TGTGCCAGCAGCTTGGCACACGGGCAGAGCTATGGCTACACCTTC.

The V call is TRBV10-3, the J call TRBJ2-3, with 9 bases matching TRBD2. In germline, CDR1 is ENHRY, CDR2 SYGVKD. The CDR3 has 16 residues. V lost 0 bases and J lost 3; bases outside the gene matches: 4. CDR3 sequence reads: CAISESKRGVTDTQYF. As DNA, the CDR3 is TGTGCCATCAGTGAGTCGAAGCGGGGGGTGACAGATACGCAGTATTTT.

The J gene is TRBJ2-1, the V gene TRBV19; the D is unclear. This CDR3 is built from 14 residues. V was trimmed by 3 bases and J by 7 bases, leaving 13 bases between them. Germline CDR1 reads LNHDA; CDR2 reads SQIVND (reference sequence). The CDR3 reads CASSMGRDWNEQFF. The CDR3 DNA is TGTGCCAGTAGTATGGGCAGAGATTGGAATGAGCAGTTCTTC.

This clone has just a few counts. The DNA for the CDR3 is TGCGCCAGCAGCGGGACTAGCGCGGGGCGGGATACGCAGTATTTT. Translated: CASSGTSAGRDTQYF. V usage is TRBV10-2 and J usage is TRBJ2-3, with TRBD2 identical over 10 bases. The CDR3 runs 15 residues. The germline CDR1 and CDR2 sequences are WSHSY and SAAADI. Unmatched junction bases numbered 9, after V lost 6 bases and J lost 6 bases.

V gene TRBV5-1 combines with J gene TRBJ2-7; 7 bases map to TRBD1. The CDR3 has 13 amino acids. J lost 2 bases, V lost 4 bases, and 3 bases had no gene match. From germline, CDR1 is SGHRS and CDR2 YFSETQ. The CDR3 sequence is CASSTGQTYEQYF. CDR3 DNA sequence: TGCGCCAGCAGCACGGGACAGACCTACGAGCAGTACTTC.

The CDR3 spells CASSLDRPTNEKLFF. CDR3 DNA sequence: TGTGCCAGCAGCCTCGACAGGCCAACTAATGAAAAACTGTTTTTT. The chain is built from TRBV6-2 or TRBV6-3 and TRBJ1-4, with D possibly being TRBD1 (6 bases). Trimming removed 6 bases at V and 0 bases at J, with 11 bases between. The CDR3 covers 15 residues. From germline, CDR1 is MNHEY and CDR2 SVGEGT.

This clone has only one observation. This chain links TRBV27 with TRBJ1-1; D is possibly TRBD1 (6 bases). Between the trimmed V and J ends, which lost 5 bases and 1 base, there was a span of 11 bases. This CDR3 is built from 14 residues. Looked up from germline, CDR1 is MNHEY and CDR2 is SMNVEV (reference sequence). CDR3 residues: CASSPRRGNTEAFF. The DNA of the CDR3 is TGTGCCAGCAGTCCCCGCAGGGGGAACACTGAAGCTTTCTTT.

The chain combines TRBV19 with TRBJ1-4; weak D call: TRBD1 (6 bases). Germline V lookup: CDR1 LNHDA, CDR2 SQIVND (reference sequence). This CDR3 has 14 residues. V lost 7 bases and J 7 bases, leaving 16 bases between the germline ends. This CDR3 is CASKSGGRIEKLFF. The CDR3 DNA is TGTGCCAGTAAGAGTGGGGGGCGGATTGAAAAACTGTTTTTT.

The V and J genes are TRBV25-1 and TRBJ1-1; a possible D gene is TRBD1 (5 bases). Germline CDR1 reads MGHDK; CDR2 reads SYGVNS. The CDR3 has 17 residues. Trimming shortened V by 6 bases and J by 0 bases, and 20 bases separated the two germline ends. The CDR3 here is CASSPPIFAGLNTEAFF. The CDR3 DNA reads TGTGCCAGCAGCCCCCCCATTTTCGCAGGGTTGAACACTGAAGCTTTCTTT.

This rearrangement joins TRBV6-6 to TRBJ1-1; a possible D gene is TRBD1 (5 bases). Germline loops: CDR1 MNHNY, CDR2 SVGAGI (reference sequence). The CDR3 has 13 residues. V was pared by 6 bases and J by 6 bases, with 14 bases between. CDR3 residues: CASSPQGVAEAFF. The CDR3 coding sequence is TGTGCCAGCAGCCCGCAGGGAGTTGCTGAAGCTTTCTTT.

This chain uses TRBV7-2 with TRBJ2-2; 8 bases fit TRBD2. The CDR3 has 14 amino acids. CDR1 is SGHTA and CDR2 is FQGNSA in the germline V gene. The V segment lost 10 bases and the J segment 2 bases; nucleotides outside the gene matches: 6. CDR3 bases: TGTGCCAACCGGCGGGGGGCCAACACCGGGGAGCTGTTTTTT. Protein: CANRRGANTGELFF.

The table lists this clone with a few counts. In DNA form, the CDR3 reads TGTGCCAGCAGTTACGGAGAGGCTTACGAGCAGTACTTC. This gives the protein CASSYGEAYEQYF. The chain links TRBV6-2 or TRBV6-3 to TRBJ2-7; no reliable D call. Trimming took 2 bases from V and 4 from J, leaving 9 bases between them. The germline V gene encodes CDR1 MNHEY and CDR2 SVGEGT. The CDR3 has 13 amino acids.

CDR3 amino acids: CSASGTGELFF. Here the CDR3 DNA reads TGCAGTGCTAGCGGCACCGGGGAGCTGTTTTTT. This rearrangement joins TRBV20-1 to TRBJ2-2; D unclear. The CDR3 consists of 11 residues. V was trimmed by 3 bases and J by 4 bases, leaving 3 bases between them. Per germline, CDR1 DFQATT and CDR2 SNEGSKA (reference sequence).

The genes are TRBV11-3 and TRBJ2-7; D possibly matches TRBD1 or TRBD2 (5 bases each). The CDR3 runs to 12 residues. The germline CDR1 and CDR2 sequences are SGHNT and YENEEA. V gave up 6 bases and J gave up 6 bases, with 12 bases separating them. The CDR3 DNA reads as TGTGCCAGCAGTCAGGGACCCCTCGAGCAGTACTTC. Translation gives CASSQGPLEQYF.

This chain joins TRBV6-5 and TRBJ1-3; tentatively, D is TRBD1 (6 bases). The CDR3 totals 15 residues. Germline-derived CDR1 and CDR2 are MNHEY and SVGAGI. The V and J ends lost 7 bases and 1 base respectively, with 14 bases between them. The CDR3 sequence: CASTTGGASGNTIYF. The CDR3 DNA sequence: TGTGCCAGCACCACGGGGGGGGCATCTGGAAACACCATATATTTT.

The rearrangement links TRBV6-6 to TRBJ2-4; D gene unclear. Germline V CDR1 and CDR2: MNHNY, SVGAGI (reference sequence). V lost 7 bases and J lost 5, with 21 bases in between. The CDR3 has 16 residues. The CDR3 protein is CASKESIGRRENIQYF. CDR3 nucleotides: TGTGCCAGCAAAGAGTCAATCGGGCGGAGAGAAAACATTCAGTACTTC.

The chain has TRBV5-1 and TRBJ2-5; possibly TRBD1 for D (6 bases). V lost 0 bases, J lost 5 bases, and 14 bases lay in between. The CDR3 spans 15 residues. Looked up from germline, CDR1 is SGHRS and CDR2 is YFSETQ. The CDR3 nucleotides read TGCGCCAGCAGCTTGGCCTCTACAGGGATCGAGACCCAGTACTTC. Residues: CASSLASTGIETQYF.

V usage is TRBV3-1 (or the pseudogene TRBV3-2) and J usage is TRBJ1-2; D is possibly TRBD1 (5 bases). There are 13 residues in the CDR3. CDR1 LGHDT and CDR2 YNNKEL come from the germline V gene (reference sequence). Trimming removed 0 bases from V and 8 bases from J, with 10 bases in between. The CDR3 DNA reads as TGTGCCAGCAGCCAAGATCCCGGGGGAGGCTACACCTTC. Protein product: CASSQDPGGGYTF.

This clone appeared a few times. The CDR3 loop reads CASSPDQQGWAQYF. For the CDR3, the DNA is TGTGCCAGCAGTCCCGACCAACAGGGATGGGCGCAGTATTTT. This sequence joins TRBV27 and TRBJ2-3, with D possibly being TRBD1 (6 bases). CDR1 and CDR2 (germline): MNHEY, SMNVEV (reference sequence). The CDR3 runs to 14 residues. Trimming stripped 5 bases from V and 10 bases from J, with 19 bases between.

This chain uses TRBV3-1 (or the pseudogene TRBV3-2) with TRBJ1-5; D remains ambiguous. Per the germline V gene, CDR1 is LGHDT and CDR2 is YNNKEL (reference sequence). The V and J ends lost 5 bases and 0 bases respectively, with 8 bases between them. This CDR3 spans 14 amino acids. DNA of the CDR3: TGTGCCAGCAGCTTTCGCGGTAGCAATCAGCCCCAGCATTTT. It codes for CASSFRGSNQPQHF.

This clone has only one observation. The chain's CDR3 is CASSFPGISSGNTIYF. The CDR3 nucleotides are TGTGCCAGCAGCTTTCCAGGGATAAGCTCTGGAAACACCATATATTTT. This chain joins TRBV7-2 and TRBJ1-3, with D perhaps TRBD1 (5 bases). From germline, CDR1 is SGHTA and CDR2 FQGNSA. This CDR3 is 16 amino acids long. The V and J ends lost 3 bases and 0 bases respectively, with 12 bases between them.

This chain links TRBV11-2 with TRBJ2-5; 9 bases agree with TRBD2. The trim removed 5 bases at V and 4 bases at J, leaving 2 bases unmatched. This CDR3 contains 13 residues. Germline V gene data show CDR1 as SGHAT and CDR2 as FQNNGV. CDR3 nucleotide sequence: TGTGCCAGCAGCACACTAGCGGGAGAGACCCAGTACTTC. Its translation: CASSTLAGETQYF.

The chain links TRBV18 to TRBJ2-7; no clear D. Germline V gene data show CDR1 as KGHSH and CDR2 as LQKENI. Trimming stripped 6 bases from V and 3 bases from J, with 18 bases between. The CDR3 has 15 residues. The CDR3 DNA reads TGTGCCAGCTCCCGCGGACCGTTGGGAAACTACGAGCAGTACTTC. Its translation: CASSRGPLGNYEQYF.